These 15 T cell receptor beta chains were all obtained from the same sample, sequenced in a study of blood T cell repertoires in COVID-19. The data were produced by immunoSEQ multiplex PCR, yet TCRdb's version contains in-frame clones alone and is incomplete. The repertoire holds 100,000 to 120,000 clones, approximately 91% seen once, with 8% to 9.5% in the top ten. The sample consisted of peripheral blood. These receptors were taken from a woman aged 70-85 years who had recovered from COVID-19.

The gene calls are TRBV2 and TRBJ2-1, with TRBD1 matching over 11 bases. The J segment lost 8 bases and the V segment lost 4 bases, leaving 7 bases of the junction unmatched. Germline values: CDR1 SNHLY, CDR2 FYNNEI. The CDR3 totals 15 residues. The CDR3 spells CASSGGDRGLDEQFF. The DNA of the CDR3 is TGTGCCAGCAGTGGCGGGGACAGGGGGTTGGATGAGCAGTTCTTC.

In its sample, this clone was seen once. DNA of the CDR3: TGTGCCAGCAGTGAGGGGACAGGGGCGAACACTGAAGCTTTCTTT. Protein: CASSEGTGANTEAFF. The J gene is TRBJ1-1, the V gene TRBV2; 10 bases agree with TRBD1. This CDR3 has 15 amino acids. Germline V gene sequence: CDR1 SNHLY, CDR2 FYNNEI. V was clipped by 3 bases and J by 1 base; unmatched bases: 2.

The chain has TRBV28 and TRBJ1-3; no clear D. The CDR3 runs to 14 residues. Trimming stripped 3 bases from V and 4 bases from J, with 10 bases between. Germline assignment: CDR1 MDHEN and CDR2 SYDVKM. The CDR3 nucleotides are TGTGCCAGCAGTTTCTCGGGTCGGGGAAACACCATATATTTT. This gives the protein CASSFSGRGNTIYF.

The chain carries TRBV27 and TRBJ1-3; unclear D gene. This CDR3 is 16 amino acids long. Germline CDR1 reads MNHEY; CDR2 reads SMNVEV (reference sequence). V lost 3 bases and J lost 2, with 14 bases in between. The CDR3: CASSFRAGRAGNTIYF. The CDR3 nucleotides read TGTGCCAGCAGTTTTCGAGCGGGGAGAGCTGGAAACACCATATATTTT.

This CDR3 reads CAISGQARYEQYF. CDR3 sequence (DNA): TGTGCCATCAGTGGTCAGGCCCGATACGAGCAGTACTTC. The chain links TRBV10-3 to TRBJ2-7; D is undetermined. CDR3 length: 13 residues. Looked up from germline, CDR1 is ENHRY and CDR2 is SYGVKD. Trimming cost V 4 bases and J 4 bases, with 11 bases left between them.

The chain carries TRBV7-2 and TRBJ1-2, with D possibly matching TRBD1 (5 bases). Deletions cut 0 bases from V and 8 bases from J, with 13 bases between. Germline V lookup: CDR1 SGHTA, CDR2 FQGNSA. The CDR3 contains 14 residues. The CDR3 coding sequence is TGTGCCAGCAGCTTAGCGGGGCAGGACAAGGGCTACACCTTC. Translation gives CASSLAGQDKGYTF.

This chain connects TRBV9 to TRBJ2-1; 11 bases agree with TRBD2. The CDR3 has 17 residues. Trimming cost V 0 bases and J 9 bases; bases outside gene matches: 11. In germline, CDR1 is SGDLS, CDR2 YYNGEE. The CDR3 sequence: CASSVDRASGGLGEQFF. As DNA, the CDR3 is TGTGCCAGCAGCGTAGATCGGGCTAGCGGGGGGTTAGGTGAGCAGTTCTTC.

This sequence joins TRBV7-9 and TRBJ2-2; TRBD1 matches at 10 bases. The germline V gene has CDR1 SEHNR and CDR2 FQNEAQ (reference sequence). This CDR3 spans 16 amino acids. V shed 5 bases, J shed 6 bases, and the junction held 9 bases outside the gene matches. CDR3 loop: CASSPQTGGPAGELFF. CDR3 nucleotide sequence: TGTGCCAGCAGCCCCCAGACAGGGGGCCCGGCCGGGGAGCTGTTTTTT. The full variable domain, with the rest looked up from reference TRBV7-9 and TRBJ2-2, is DTGVSQNPRHKITKRGQNVTFRCDPISEHNRLYWYRQTLGQGPEFLTYFQNEAQLEKSRLLSDRFSAERPKGSFSTLEIQRTEQGDSAMYLCASSPQTGGPAGELFFGEGSRLTVL.

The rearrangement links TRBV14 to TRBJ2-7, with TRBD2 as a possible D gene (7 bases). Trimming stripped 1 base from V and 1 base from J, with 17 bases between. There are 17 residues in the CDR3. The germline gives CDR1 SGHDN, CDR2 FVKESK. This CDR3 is CASSQAWGAGASYEQYF. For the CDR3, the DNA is TGTGCCAGCAGCCAAGCATGGGGCGCGGGGGCTTCCTACGAGCAGTACTTC. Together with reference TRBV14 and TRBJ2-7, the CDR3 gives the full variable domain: EAGVTQFPSHSVIEKGQTVTLRCDPISGHDNLYWYRRVMGKEIKFLLHFVKESKQDESGMPNNRFLAERTGGTYSTLKVQPAELEDSGVYFCASSQAWGAGASYEQYFGPGTRLTVT.

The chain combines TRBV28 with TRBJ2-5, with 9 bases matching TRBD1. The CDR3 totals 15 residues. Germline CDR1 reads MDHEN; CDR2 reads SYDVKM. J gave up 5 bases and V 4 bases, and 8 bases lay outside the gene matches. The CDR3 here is CASSSPGTGLETQYF. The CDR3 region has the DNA TGTGCCAGCAGTTCCCCCGGGACAGGGTTGGAGACCCAGTACTTC.

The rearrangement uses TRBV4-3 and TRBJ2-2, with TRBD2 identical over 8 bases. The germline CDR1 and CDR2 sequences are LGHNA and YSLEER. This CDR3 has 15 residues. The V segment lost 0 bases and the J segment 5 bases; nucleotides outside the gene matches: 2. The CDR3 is CASSQEPGGTGELFF. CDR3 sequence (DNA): TGCGCCAGCAGCCAAGAACCGGGGGGGACCGGGGAGCTGTTTTTT.

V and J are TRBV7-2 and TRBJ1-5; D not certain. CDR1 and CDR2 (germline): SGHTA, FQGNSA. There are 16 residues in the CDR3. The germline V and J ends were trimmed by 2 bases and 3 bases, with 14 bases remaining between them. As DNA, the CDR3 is TGTGCCAGCAGCTTACGCGGCAGCCTCAACAATCAGCCCCAGCATTTT. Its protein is CASSLRGSLNNQPQHF.

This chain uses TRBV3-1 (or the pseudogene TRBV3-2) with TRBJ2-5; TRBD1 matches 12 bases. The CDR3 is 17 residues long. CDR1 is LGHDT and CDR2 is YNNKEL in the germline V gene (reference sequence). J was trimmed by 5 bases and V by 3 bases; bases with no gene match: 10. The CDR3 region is CASSQAGTGGFRETQYF. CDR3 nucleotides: TGTGCCAGCAGCCAGGCCGGGACAGGGGGCTTTAGGGAGACCCAGTACTTC.

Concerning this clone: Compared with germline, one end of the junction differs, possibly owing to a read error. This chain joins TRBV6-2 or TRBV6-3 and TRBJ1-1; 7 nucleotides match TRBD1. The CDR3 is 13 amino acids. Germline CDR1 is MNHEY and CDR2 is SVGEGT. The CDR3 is CASSLNPDRESSF. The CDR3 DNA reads TGTGCCAGCAGTCTCAATCCCGACAGGGAGAGTAGCTTT.

This chain's CDR3 is CASSLGQGPWEQYF. CDR3 DNA: TGTGCCAGCAGCTTAGGACAGGGCCCCTGGGAGCAGTACTTC. The rearrangement uses TRBV11-2 and TRBJ2-7; 7 nucleotides match TRBD1. Per germline, CDR1 SGHAT and CDR2 FQNNGV. V lost 1 base and J lost 7; bases outside the gene matches: 7. The CDR3 spans 14 residues.